These 4 T cell receptor beta chains were all obtained from the same sample, sequenced in a study of cytomegalovirus exposure and HLA in healthy donors. PCR employed 60 Vbeta and 13 Jbeta primers. Assay used: immunoSEQ multiplex PCR; TCRdb lists only in-frame clones, some missing. This table has some 170,000 clones, over 65% appearing once. Sequencing was carried out using PBMCs. These receptors were obtained from a woman in her fifties or sixties in good health and CMV-seropositive.

The J gene is TRBJ1-6, the V gene TRBV7-9; no firm D call. Between the trimmed V and J ends, which lost 1 base and 7 bases, there was a span of 8 bases. Germline lookup yields CDR1 SEHNR and CDR2 FQNEAQ (reference sequence). The CDR3 consists of 14 residues. DNA for the CDR3: TGTGCCAGCAGCTTAGAACTCTACAATTCACCCCTCCACTTT. Encoded protein: CASSLELYNSPLHF.

This clone was seen only a few times. The V gene is TRBV6-5, the J gene TRBJ1-1; D gene uncertain. This CDR3 contains 15 residues. Germline V CDR1 and CDR2: MNHEY, SVGAGI. The V end was cut by 0 bases, the J end by 6 bases, with 14 bases between. CDR3 sequence reads: CASSYSTQAGSEAFF. The CDR3 coding sequence is TGTGCCAGCAGTTACTCGACACAAGCGGGTTCTGAAGCTTTCTTT.

The J gene is TRBJ1-5, the V gene TRBV30; 11 nucleotides agree with TRBD1. V trimming: 2 bases; J trimming: 7 bases; junction bases outside the gene matches: 4. There are 14 residues in the CDR3. Per germline, CDR1 GTSNPN and CDR2 SVGIG (reference sequence). CDR3: CAWSMGQGVQPQHF. The CDR3 DNA reads as TGTGCCTGGAGTATGGGACAGGGGGTCCAGCCCCAGCATTTT.

In this sample, this clone turned up once. At one end the junction does not follow the germline gene, possibly because of a read error. V and J are TRBV20-1 and TRBJ1-1, with D perhaps matching TRBD1 (5 bases). The CDR3 is 11 amino acids. CDR1 is DFQATT and CDR2 is SNEGSKA in the germline V gene (reference sequence). CDR3 nucleotides: TGCAGTGCAAGAGGGGCCAGGGAAGCTTTCTTT. This encodes CSARGAREAFF.